Listed below are T cell receptor beta chains from one sample, sequenced in a study of T cell changes during pregnancy in multiple sclerosis. Profiling relied on immunoSEQ multiplex PCR, and the TCRdb table lists in-frame clones only, not all of them. The table records 100,000 or so clones, more than 85% of them present only once. The material was peripheral blood, obtained in the second trimester of pregnancy. The receptors here all came from a female donor with multiple sclerosis, enrolled in a pregnancy study. Each CDR3 is given with its conserved first and last residue. The D gene is left open where the match is weak. Clone sizes are given selectively: once, few, many, or a class where the clone is expanded.

TRBV19	.	TRBJ1-5	TRBD1	CASSRPTGDQPQHF	TGTGCCAGTAGTAGACCAACAGGGGATCAGCCCCAGCATTTT
TRBV6-1	.	TRBJ2-5	.	CASSFQETQYF	TGTGCCAGCAGCTTCCAAGAGACCCAGTACTTC
TRBV19	.	TRBJ2-7	.	CASSQHRGLANYEQYF	TGTGCCAGTAGCCAACACAGGGGACTCGCCAACTACGAGCAGTACTTC
TRBV7-6	.	TRBJ2-7	TRBD2	CASSSAIGGRAYEQYF	TGTGCCAGCAGCTCAGCTATTGGGGGGAGGGCCTACGAGCAGTACTTC
TRBV25-1	.	TRBJ1-5	.	CASSDPEGPQHF	TGTGCCAGCAGTGACCCGGAGGGACCCCAGCATTTT
TRBV19	.	TRBJ1-3	.	CASSIEGDSNSGNTIYF	TGTGCCAGTAGTATAGAAGGGGACTCCAACTCTGGAAACACCATATATTTT
TRBV19	.	TRBJ2-5	.	CASSRRPGVYGETQYF	TGTGCCAGTAGTCGCAGGCCAGGGGTGTACGGAGAGACCCAGTACTTC
TRBV28	once	TRBJ1-4	TRBD1	CASRTGGYEKLFF	TGTGCCAGTCGGACAGGAGGATATGAAAAACTGTTTTTT
TRBV19	.	TRBJ2-7	.	CASSSDPAGTGRAYEQYF	TGTGCCAGTAGCTCAGACCCGGCAGGCACAGGTCGGGCCTACGAGCAGTACTTC
TRBV19	.	TRBJ2-6	.	CASSIPGVGSGANVLTF	TGTGCCAGTAGTATACCCGGGGTGGGCTCTGGGGCCAACGTCCTGACTTTC
TRBV7-3	.	TRBJ2-3	.	CATCGLLTDTQYF	TGTGCCACTTGCGGACTCCTCACAGATACGCAGTATTTT
TRBV4-3	.	TRBJ2-1	TRBD2	CASSQETLAGGGYEQFF	TGCGCCAGCAGCCAAGAAACCCTAGCGGGAGGAGGCTATGAGCAGTTCTTC
TRBV19	once	TRBJ1-5	TRBD1	CASTRQGPGSNQPQHF	TGTGCCAGTACCCGACAGGGTCCGGGTAGCAATCAGCCCCAGCATTTT
TRBV15	.	TRBJ2-2	.	CATNQRIGTGELFF	TGTGCCACCAACCAGCGCATCGGCACCGGGGAGCTGTTTTTT
TRBV5-1	.	TRBJ2-2	.	CASSLFSTGNTGELFF	TGCGCCAGCAGCTTGTTTTCGACAGGGAACACCGGGGAGCTGTTTTTT
TRBV7-2	few	TRBJ2-7	TRBD2	CASSRGGGPYEQYF	TGTGCCAGCAGCCGGGGCGGGGGACCCTACGAGCAGTACTTC
TRBV7-2	.	TRBJ1-3	TRBD1	CASSLNRGLGNTIYF	TGTGCCAGCAGCTTAAACAGGGGACTTGGAAACACCATATATTTT
TRBV10-3	.	TRBJ2-7	TRBD2	CAISETSDYEQYF	TGTGCCATCAGTGAGACTAGCGACTACGAGCAGTACTTC
TRBV18	once	TRBJ2-5	TRBD1	CASSAGTGRRETQYF	TGTGCCAGCTCCGCCGGGACAGGTCGGAGAGAGACCCAGTACTTC
TRBV6-1	once	TRBJ1-1	.	CASSERGTNTEAFF	TGTGCCAGCAGTGAAAGGGGGACGAACACTGAAGCTTTCTTT
TRBV29-1	.	TRBJ2-3	TRBD1	CSVVRTGTGTDTQYF	TGCAGCGTTGTACGGACAGGGACCGGCACAGATACGCAGTATTTT
TRBV6-1	.	TRBJ1-5	.	CASRTTGVDNQPQHF	TGTGCCAGCAGAACGACAGGTGTTGACAATCAGCCCCAGCATTTT
TRBV30	.	TRBJ1-5	TRBD1	CAWSVPRGNQPQHF	TGTGCCTGGAGTGTACCCAGGGGGAATCAGCCCCAGCATTTT
TRBV30	.	TRBJ2-7	.	CAWSISGPYEQYF	TGTGCCTGGAGCATTAGCGGTCCCTACGAGCAGTACTTC
TRBV9	.	TRBJ1-4	.	CASSAGPGLTNEKLFF	TGTGCCAGCAGCGCGGGCCCGGGACTCACAAATGAAAAACTGTTTTTT
TRBV7-9	.	TRBJ1-1	.	CASSLGLTGTTGEAFF	TGTGCCAGCAGCTTAGGACTAACAGGGACGACCGGTGAAGCTTTCTTT
TRBV4-3	.	TRBJ1-2	.	CASSQDRWQATNTF	TGCGCCAGCAGCCAAGATCGATGGCAGGCGACGAACACCTTC
TRBV4-1	.	TRBJ1-3	TRBD1	CASSQDQGANSGNTIYF	TGCGCCAGCAGCCAAGATCAGGGGGCCAACTCTGGAAACACCATATATTTT
TRBV14	.	TRBJ2-5	TRBD1	CASSQGGNRGTQYF	TGTGCCAGCAGCCAAGGGGGAAACAGGGGCACCCAGTACTTC
TRBV6-1	.	TRBJ1-1	TRBD1	CASRKGATEAFF	TGTGCCAGCAGGAAGGGGGCGACTGAAGCTTTCTTT
TRBV15	.	TRBJ2-1	.	CATSGGDRNQEQFF	TGTGCCACCAGCGGAGGGGACAGAAACCAAGAGCAGTTCTTC
TRBV5-4	.	TRBJ2-1	TRBD2	CASSSRLSGGNEQFF	TGTGCCAGCAGCTCCCGGCTTAGCGGGGGCAATGAGCAGTTCTTC
TRBV5-1	.	TRBJ2-2	.	CASSASGSEPGELFF	TGCGCCAGCAGCGCCTCAGGGTCTGAACCCGGGGAGCTGTTTTTT
TRBV7-9	.	TRBJ1-5	.	CASSLGGGPHKKNNQPQHF	TGTGCCAGCAGCTTAGGGGGGGGGCCTCACAAAAAAAATAATCAGCCCCAGCATTTT
TRBV5-6	.	TRBJ2-3	.	CASSLGRGTGTDTQYF	TGTGCCAGCAGCTTGGGCCGCGGGACAGGCACAGATACGCAGTATTTT
TRBV7-9	.	TRBJ1-2	.	CASSLGSGRLNSNYGYTF	TGTGCCAGCAGCTTAGGATCAGGGCGCTTAAATTCTAACTATGGCTACACCTTC
TRBV19	.	TRBJ2-5	.	CASSMTRQETQYF	TGTGCCAGTAGTATGACACGTCAAGAGACCCAGTACTTC
TRBV19	few	TRBJ2-1	TRBD2	CASSVQGAGVYNEQFF	TGTGCCAGTAGTGTTCAAGGAGCGGGAGTCTACAATGAGCAGTTCTTC
TRBV11-2	.	TRBJ2-2	.	CASTLKAGTGELFF	TGTGCCAGCACCCTAAAGGCGGGTACCGGGGAGCTGTTTTTT
TRBV11-2	.	TRBJ1-2	TRBD1	CASTLDRGLYYGYTF	TGTGCCAGCACCCTCGACAGGGGGCTTTACTATGGCTACACCTTC
TRBV14	.	TRBJ2-7	.	CASTMTGETGEQYF	TGTGCCAGCACCATGACGGGAGAGACCGGCGAGCAGTACTTC
TRBV6-1	.	TRBJ1-1	.	CASTLPVTEAFF	TGTGCCAGCACCCTACCCGTTACTGAAGCTTTCTTT